This paragraph reports one T cell receptor beta chain. This specimen comes from a study of beta chain features in type 1 diabetes. For the study at large: Examined across all samples were almost 110 million sorted cells.

Expressed TCRB transcripts were sequenced because the entire RNA isolate underwent reverse transcription. The protocol was immunoSEQ multiplex PCR, while the TCRdb copy is restricted to in-frame clones and leaves out a portion. The sample includes roughly 350,000 clones, 8% to 13% of them seen just once. CDR3 size: 14 residues. Germline-derived CDR1 and CDR2 are MNHNY and SVGAGI (reference sequence). The germline V and J ends were trimmed by 0 bases and 2 bases, with 8 bases remaining between them. Cells sorted by CD45RO/CCR7/CD25/CD127/CD95/CD27 comprised CD4+ naive, central memory, regulatory and stem cell-like memory cells.

The receptor comes from a woman under 40 in good health. This chain connects TRBV6-6 to TRBJ2-7; D is uncertain. Sequencing input: naive CD4+ T cells from blood. The CDR3 DNA is TGTGCCAGCAGTTACTCGAGGCAAACCTACGAGCAGTACTTC. It is translated as CASSYSRQTYEQYF.